The 23 T cell receptor beta chains reported below all come from one sample, sequenced in a study of OX40 agonist ivuxolimab in advanced cancers. Libraries were prepared by immunoSEQ multiplex PCR; TCRdb keeps only in-frame clonotypes and omits some of them. The data hold more than 60,000 clones, with roughly nine tenths observed a single time. The sequencing used CD4+ or CD8+ T cells sorted from blood, collected in a trial of the OX40 agonist ivuxolimab. Receptors were obtained from an adult with an advanced solid tumor such as melanoma, head and neck, liver or kidney cancer.

This clone was detected only once. V is TRBV28 and J is TRBJ1-2; 10 nucleotides line up with TRBD1. The trim removed 6 bases at V and 1 base at J, leaving 8 bases unmatched. This CDR3 has 16 residues. Germline CDR1 and CDR2: MDHEN and SYDVKM. In DNA form, the CDR3 reads TGTGCCAGCAGCCTGACAGGGGGCCCCTTTAACTATGGCTACACCTTC. It encodes CASSLTGGPFNYGYTF.

The rearrangement uses TRBV9 and TRBJ1-2; 7 positions agree with TRBD1. CDR3 length: 12 residues. The V segment lost 0 bases and the J segment 10 bases; nucleotides outside the gene matches: 3. In germline, CDR1 is SGDLS, CDR2 YYNGEE. The CDR3 loop is CASSVAQGDYTF. In DNA form, the CDR3 reads TGTGCCAGCAGCGTAGCCCAGGGGGACTACACCTTC.

This sequence joins TRBV7-8 and TRBJ2-3; D unclear. The germline V gene has CDR1 SGHVS and CDR2 FQNEAQ. The CDR3 is 20 residues long. V shed 4 bases and J shed 0 bases, with 26 bases lying between them. The CDR3 here is CASSSTSGWRIPPSTDTQYF. The CDR3 DNA reads as TGTGCCAGCAGCTCGACCTCTGGATGGCGGATACCCCCAAGCACAGATACGCAGTATTTT.

The CDR3 spells CAWRPGTTNTGELFF. In DNA, the CDR3 is TGTGCCTGGAGGCCCGGGACTACGAACACCGGGGAGCTGTTTTTT. J is TRBJ2-2 and V is TRBV30; 7 nucleotides agree with TRBD2. The CDR3 is 15 residues long. J lost 0 bases, V lost 3 bases, and 4 bases had no gene match. Germline CDR1 GTSNPN, CDR2 SVGIG (reference sequence). Based on the CDR3 plus reference TRBV30 and TRBJ2-2, the full variable domain is SQTIHQWPATLVQPVGSPLSLECTVEGTSNPNLYWYRQAAGRGLQLLFYSVGIGQISSEVPQNLSASRPQDRQFILSSKKLLLSDSGFYLCAWRPGTTNTGELFFGEGSRLTVL.

The CDR3 DNA follows: TGTGCCGGGTCCTCCCGAGGGAGGTCCACAGATACGCAGTATTTT. Its translation is CAGSSRGRSTDTQYF. The V gene is TRBV7-2, the J gene TRBJ2-3, with D tentatively TRBD2 (6 bases). V gave up 11 bases and J gave up 2 bases, with 20 bases separating them. This CDR3 is 15 amino acids long. The germline V gene encodes CDR1 SGHTA and CDR2 FQGNSA.

The chain couples TRBV19 to TRBJ1-2; the D gene is possibly TRBD1 (5 bases). Trimming cost V 8 bases and J 5 bases, with 21 bases left between them. The CDR3 has 15 residues. The germline CDR1 and CDR2 sequences are LNHDA and SQIVND (reference sequence). CDR3 bases: TGTGCCAGTCGGTACGGGGGTGGGATAGGGTATGGCTACACCTTC. Residues: CASRYGGGIGYGYTF.

The V and J genes are TRBV2 and TRBJ1-2; the match to TRBD1 covers 8 bases. The CDR3 loop spans 15 amino acids. V dropped 3 bases and J dropped 4; count of bases not matched to a gene: 7. Looked up from germline, CDR1 is SNHLY and CDR2 is FYNNEI. CDR3 amino acids: CASSDAGGASYGYTF. CDR3 DNA sequence: TGTGCCAGCAGTGACGCAGGGGGCGCGAGCTATGGCTACACCTTC.

This chain uses TRBV13 with TRBJ2-7; weak D call: TRBD1 (6 bases). The CDR3 covers 23 residues. Trimming took off 4 bases at V and 0 bases at J, with 37 bases between the two ends. CDR1 and CDR2 (germline): PRHDT, FYEKMQ (reference sequence). DNA for the CDR3: TGTGCCAGCAGCTCCCCCCCGGGACAAGCGTTAACATTGTGGGGACCCAGCTCCTACGAGCAGTACTTC. It translates to CASSSPPGQALTLWGPSSYEQYF.

The J gene is TRBJ1-4, the V gene TRBV5-4; TRBD1 matches at 9 bases. This CDR3 comprises 15 residues. The germline V gene encodes CDR1 SGHNT and CDR2 YYREEE (reference sequence). V shed 2 bases and J 8 bases; nucleotides not matched to a gene: 7. CDR3 sequence: CASSFTGGGGEKLFF. CDR3 in DNA: TGTGCCAGCAGCTTTACAGGGGGCGGTGGAGAAAAACTGTTTTTT.

The chain has TRBV12-2 and TRBJ1-2; the table assigns TRBD1, which was not confirmed against the DNA. TRBV12-2 is a pseudogene segment. The CDR3 spans 17 residues. The CDR3 DNA reads TGTGCAAGTCGCATAAGAAATTGGACAGGGGGCAACTATGGCTACACCTTC. This translates into CASRIRNWTGGNYGYTF.

The rearrangement links TRBV7-9 to TRBJ1-5, with D hard to call. The V and J ends lost 3 bases and 8 bases respectively, with 8 bases between them. The germline V gene encodes CDR1 SEHNR and CDR2 FQNEAQ (reference sequence). The CDR3 is 12 residues long. The chain's CDR3 is CASSFGVEPQHF. The CDR3 nucleotides are TGTGCCAGCAGCTTTGGGGTGGAGCCCCAGCATTTT.

The chain recombines TRBV9 with TRBJ1-4; D possibly corresponds to TRBD1 (5 bases). The germline V gene encodes CDR1 SGDLS and CDR2 YYNGEE. Trimming left V 3 bases short and J 5 bases short, with 14 bases between. The CDR3 has 15 residues. CDR3 DNA: TGTGCCAGCAGCGGGGGGAGGCTTGGAAATGAAAAACTGTTTTTT. It codes for CASSGGRLGNEKLFF.

The chain has TRBV5-1 and TRBJ2-7, with TRBD2 identical over 11 bases. V trimming: 0 bases; J trimming: 4 bases; junction bases outside the gene matches: 6. Per the germline V gene, CDR1 is SGHRS and CDR2 is YFSETQ. This CDR3 comprises 16 residues. The CDR3 region is CASSLAGTSGSYEQYF. The CDR3 DNA sequence: TGCGCCAGCAGCTTGGCCGGGACTAGCGGTTCATACGAGCAGTACTTC.

The rearrangement uses TRBV7-3 and TRBJ2-7; D uncertain. Trimming left V 5 bases short and J 0 bases short, with 8 bases between. CDR3 size: 13 residues. The germline CDR1 and CDR2 sequences are SGHTA and FQGTGA. The CDR3 DNA is TGTGCCAGCAGCCCCGGCGTCTCCTACGAGCAGTACTTC. It is translated as CASSPGVSYEQYF.

V is TRBV30 and J is TRBJ1-1, with no clear D. Trimming took off 2 bases at V and 1 base at J, with 11 bases between the two ends. The germline CDR1 and CDR2 sequences are GTSNPN and SVGIG (reference sequence). The length of the CDR3 is 14 residues. The CDR3 here is CAWSRQGKNTEAFF. For the CDR3, the DNA is TGTGCCTGGAGTAGGCAAGGGAAGAACACTGAAGCTTTCTTT. Full variable domain (missing parts from reference TRBV30 and TRBJ1-1): SQTIHQWPATLVQPVGSPLSLECTVEGTSNPNLYWYRQAAGRGLQLLFYSVGIGQISSEVPQNLSASRPQDRQFILSSKKLLLSDSGFYLCAWSRQGKNTEAFFGQGTRLTVV.

J is TRBJ1-2 and V is TRBV7-2, with D tentatively TRBD1 (5 bases). Germline lookup yields CDR1 SGHTA and CDR2 FQGNSA. This CDR3 region has 15 residues. Trimming took 5 bases from V and 2 from J, leaving 15 bases between them. CDR3 sequence (DNA): TGTGCCAGCAGCACCCAGGGAGTGCTGAACTATGGCTACACCTTC. Translating it yields CASSTQGVLNYGYTF.

This clone appeared once. The rearrangement links TRBV6-1 to TRBJ1-2; D is undetermined. Trimming stripped 6 bases from V and 8 bases from J, with 13 bases between. The CDR3 consists of 12 residues. Germline-derived CDR1 and CDR2 are MNHNS and SASEGT. In nucleotides, the CDR3 is TGTGCCAGCAGATTATTGCCTGGGGGCTACACCTTC. This translates into CASRLLPGGYTF.

The chain recombines TRBV6-6 with TRBJ2-3; D is unclear. V lost 0 bases to trimming and J lost 2 bases, with 6 bases between them. The CDR3 covers 14 residues. Germline lookup yields CDR1 MNHNY and CDR2 SVGAGI (reference sequence). The DNA of the CDR3 is TGTGCCAGCAGTTACTCTGGCACCACAGATACGCAGTATTTT. This translates into CASSYSGTTDTQYF.

The chain uses TRBV18 and TRBJ2-1; 9 nucleotides align to TRBD2. After removal of 3 bases from V and 3 bases from J, the junction contained 3 bases not matched to a gene. This CDR3 comprises 15 residues. Germline loops: CDR1 KGHSH, CDR2 LQKENI. CDR3 amino acids: CASSPLAGLYNEQFF. The CDR3 nucleotides read TGTGCCAGCTCACCCCTAGCGGGACTCTACAATGAGCAGTTCTTC.

The rearrangement joins TRBV9 to TRBJ1-4; 9 bases are a match to TRBD1. V lost 3 bases to trimming and J lost 4 bases; unmatched junction nucleotides: 4. Per germline, CDR1 SGDLS and CDR2 YYNGEE. The CDR3 runs to 15 residues. DNA of the CDR3: TGTGCCAGCAGCGCCGGGACAGGGTATAATGAAAAACTGTTTTTT. This encodes CASSAGTGYNEKLFF. The full variable domain, its missing parts supplied by reference TRBV9 and TRBJ1-4, is DSGVTQTPKHLITATGQRVTLRCSPRSGDLSVYWYQQSLDQGLQFLIQYYNGEERAKGNILERFSAQQFPDLHSELNLSSLELGDSALYFCASSAGTGYNEKLFFGSGTQLSVL.

V gene TRBV11-3 combines with J gene TRBJ2-2; D may be TRBD2 (5 bases). The CDR3 is 14 amino acids. Per germline, CDR1 SGHNT and CDR2 YENEEA. V lost 3 bases and J 4 bases, leaving 9 bases between the germline ends. CDR3 sequence (DNA): TGTGCCAGCAGCTTGACGGGATCCACCGGGGAGCTGTTTTTT. As protein: CASSLTGSTGELFF.

The CDR3 nucleotides are TGTGCCAGCATAGGTATCCCCCGGGGTCAGCCCCAGCATTTT. Amino acid sequence: CASIGIPRGQPQHF. The gene calls are TRBV28 and TRBJ1-5; D is unresolved. The CDR3 contains 14 residues. Trimming took off 7 bases at V and 6 bases at J, with 16 bases between the two ends. The V gene's germline CDR1 is MDHEN and CDR2 SYDVKM.

V gene TRBV19 combines with J gene TRBJ2-2; TRBD1 or TRBD2 may be the D gene (7 bases each). CDR1 is LNHDA and CDR2 is SQIVND in the germline V gene (reference sequence). The V and J ends lost 4 bases and 7 bases respectively, with 25 bases between them. CDR3 length: 18 residues. The DNA of the CDR3 is TGTGCCAGTAGTACCCTTCGTTCAGGGGGGGCGCGGAGCGGGGAGCTGTTTTTT. This gives the protein CASSTLRSGGARSGELFF.